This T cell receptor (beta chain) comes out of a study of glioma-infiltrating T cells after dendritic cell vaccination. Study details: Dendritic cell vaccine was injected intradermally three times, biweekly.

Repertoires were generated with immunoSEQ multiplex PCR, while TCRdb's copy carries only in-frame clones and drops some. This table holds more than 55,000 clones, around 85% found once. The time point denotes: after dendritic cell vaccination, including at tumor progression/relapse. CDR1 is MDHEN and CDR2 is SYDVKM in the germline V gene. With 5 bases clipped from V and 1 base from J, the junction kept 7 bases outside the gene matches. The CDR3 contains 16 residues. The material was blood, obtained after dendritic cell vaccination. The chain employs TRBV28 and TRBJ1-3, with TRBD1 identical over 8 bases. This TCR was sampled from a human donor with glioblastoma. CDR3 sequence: CASSKYQGASGNTIYF. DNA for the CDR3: TGTGCCAGCAGTAAATATCAGGGGGCTTCTGGAAACACCATATATTTT.